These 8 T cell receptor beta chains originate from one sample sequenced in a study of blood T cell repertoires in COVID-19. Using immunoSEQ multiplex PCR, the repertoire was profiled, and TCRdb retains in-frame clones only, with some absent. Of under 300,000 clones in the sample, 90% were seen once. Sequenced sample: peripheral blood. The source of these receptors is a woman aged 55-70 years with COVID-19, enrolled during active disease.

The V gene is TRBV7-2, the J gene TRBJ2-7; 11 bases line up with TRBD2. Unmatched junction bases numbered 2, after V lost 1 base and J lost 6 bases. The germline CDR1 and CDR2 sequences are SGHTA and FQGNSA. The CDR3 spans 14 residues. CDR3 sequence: CASSLGGTSGEQYF. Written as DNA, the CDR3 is TGTGCCAGCAGCTTAGGGGGGACTAGCGGCGAGCAGTACTTC.

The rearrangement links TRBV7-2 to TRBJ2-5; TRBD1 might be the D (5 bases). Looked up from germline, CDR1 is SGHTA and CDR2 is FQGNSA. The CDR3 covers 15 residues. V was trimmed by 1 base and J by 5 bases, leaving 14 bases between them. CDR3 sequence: CASSLVWAGKETQYF. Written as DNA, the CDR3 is TGTGCCAGCAGCTTAGTATGGGCAGGGAAGGAGACCCAGTACTTC.

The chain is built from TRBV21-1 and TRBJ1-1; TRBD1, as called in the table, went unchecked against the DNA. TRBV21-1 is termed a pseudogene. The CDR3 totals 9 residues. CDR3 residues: CASSKRDSF. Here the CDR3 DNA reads TGTGCCAGCAGCAAAAGGGACAGTTTT.

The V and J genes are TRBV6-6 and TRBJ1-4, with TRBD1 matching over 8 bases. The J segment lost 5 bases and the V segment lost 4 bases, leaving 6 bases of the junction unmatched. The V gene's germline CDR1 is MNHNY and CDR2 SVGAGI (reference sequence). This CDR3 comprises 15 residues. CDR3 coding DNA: TGTGCCAGCAGTTTAGGACAGGGTCCCAATGAAAAACTGTTTTTT. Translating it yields CASSLGQGPNEKLFF.

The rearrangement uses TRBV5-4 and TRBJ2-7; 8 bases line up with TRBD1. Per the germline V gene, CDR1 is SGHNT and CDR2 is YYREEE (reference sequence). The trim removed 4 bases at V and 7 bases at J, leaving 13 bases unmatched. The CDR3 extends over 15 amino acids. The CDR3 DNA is TGTGCCAGCAGCACCCGGGACAGGTCCTTGAGGGAGCAGTACTTC. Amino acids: CASSTRDRSLREQYF.

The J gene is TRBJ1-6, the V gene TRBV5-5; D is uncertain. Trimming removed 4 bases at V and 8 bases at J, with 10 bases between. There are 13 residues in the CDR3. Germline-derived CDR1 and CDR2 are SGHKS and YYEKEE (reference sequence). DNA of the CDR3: TGTGCCAGCAGCCCAAACTTGGATTCACCCCTCCACTTT. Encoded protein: CASSPNLDSPLHF.

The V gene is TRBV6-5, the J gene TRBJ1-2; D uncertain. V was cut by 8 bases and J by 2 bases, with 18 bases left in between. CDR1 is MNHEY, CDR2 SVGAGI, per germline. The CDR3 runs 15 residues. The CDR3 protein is CASRRLFRENYGYTF. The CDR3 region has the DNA TGTGCCAGCCGCCGCCTCTTTAGGGAGAACTATGGCTACACCTTC.

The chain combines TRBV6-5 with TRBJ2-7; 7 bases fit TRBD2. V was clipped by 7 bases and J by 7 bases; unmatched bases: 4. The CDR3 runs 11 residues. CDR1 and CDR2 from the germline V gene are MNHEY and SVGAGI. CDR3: CASKLAEEQYF. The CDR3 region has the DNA TGTGCCAGCAAGCTAGCGGAAGAGCAGTACTTC.